Listed here are 15 T cell receptor beta chains from one sample, sequenced in a study of neurological immune-mediated disorders. MiXCR, applied by TCRdb to the 5' RACE reads, yields one record per CDR3 protein. The table has under 40,000 distinct CDR3 sequences, 6% to 8.5% seen once. Sequenced sample: PBMCs. These receptors originate from a woman aged 35 to 49 in good health.

Only a few counts were recorded for this clonotype. A much bigger clone sits one base away, suggesting this may be a read error. This sequence joins TRBV7-9 and TRBJ1-5; D is uncertain. The CDR3 runs 12 residues. Germline CDR1 and CDR2: SEHNR and FQNEAQ (reference sequence). The V end lost 0 bases, the J end lost 11 bases, and 8 bases lay between the germline ends. The CDR3 reads CASSLAEQSQHF. CDR3 DNA sequence: TGTGCCAGCAGCTTAGCGGAACAGTCCCAGCATTTT.

This clonotype was seen ten or more times. Germline and junction disagree at one end, which may indicate a read error. This chain connects TRBV7-7 to TRBJ2-1; tentatively, D is TRBD1 (5 bases). Looked up from germline, CDR1 is SSHAT and CDR2 is FNYEAQ (reference sequence). The CDR3 sequence is 15 residues long. The CDR3 DNA is TGTGCTAGCAGCTTAGATTGGGGCCCGTCCAATGAGCAGTTCTTC. Its protein product is CASSLDWGPSNEQFF.

The genes are TRBV19 and TRBJ1-5; TRBD1 aligns across 8 bases. Germline CDR1 is LNHDA and CDR2 is SQIVND (reference sequence). The CDR3 loop spans 15 amino acids. J was trimmed by 6 bases and V by 5 bases; bases with no gene match: 9. DNA of the CDR3: TGTGCCAGTAGTCGCGGACAGGGAGAACGTCAGCCCCAGCATTTT. It encodes CASSRGQGERQPQHF.

This clonotype came up many times. V usage is TRBV6-5 and J usage is TRBJ1-2, with D unresolved. V was trimmed by 7 bases and J by 2 bases, leaving 14 bases between them. The CDR3 length is 14 residues. CDR1 and CDR2 from the germline V gene are MNHEY and SVGAGI. The CDR3 protein is CASKREGLNYGYTF. The CDR3, as DNA: TGTGCCAGCAAACGGGAGGGATTAAACTATGGCTACACCTTC.

This clonotype was found a few times. The chain employs TRBV7-9 and TRBJ2-3, with D perhaps TRBD2 (6 bases). The CDR3 length is 12 residues. Germline V gives CDR1 SEHNR, CDR2 FQNEAQ (reference sequence). V was shortened by 4 bases and J by 8 bases, with 10 bases between the two germline ends. CDR3 nucleotide sequence: TGTGCCAGCAGCTCGGACGGGGGTACGCAGTATTTT. Translating it yields CASSSDGGTQYF.

The sample holds many counts of this clonotype. The chain has TRBV5-5 and TRBJ2-7; a weak D match, TRBD2 (5 bases). The CDR3 consists of 14 residues. V dropped 1 base and J dropped 5 bases, with 13 bases sitting between them. From germline, CDR1 is SGHKS and CDR2 YYEKEE (reference sequence). As DNA, the CDR3 is TGTGCCAGCAGCTTGTCTTGGGAGACCCACGAGCAGTACTTC. Protein sequence: CASSLSWETHEQYF. Supplemented by reference TRBV5-5 and TRBJ2-7, the full variable domain reads DAGVTQSPTHLIKTRGQQVTLRCSPISGHKSVSWYQQVLGQGPQFIFQYYEKEERGRGNFPDRFSARQFPNYSSELNVNALLLGDSALYLCASSLSWETHEQYFGPGTRLTVT.

With regard to this clonotype: A much larger clone is a single base away; this may be a read error. The chain couples TRBV11-2 to TRBJ1-1, with D tentatively TRBD1 (5 bases). This CDR3 has 12 amino acids. Per germline, CDR1 SGHAT and CDR2 FQNNGV. This CDR3 is CDSSLDAGEAFF. CDR3 sequence (DNA): TGTGACAGCAGCTTAGATGCAGGGGAAGCTTTCTTT.

This clonotype is labeled medium-sized. V and J are TRBV10-3 and TRBJ2-6; D not resolved. This CDR3 is built from 16 residues. The germline gives CDR1 ENHRY, CDR2 SYGVKD. V lost 0 bases and J lost 0, with 6 bases in between. The CDR3 reads CAISESWDSGANVLTF. CDR3 bases: TGTGCCATCAGTGAGTCTTGGGACTCTGGGGCCAACGTCCTGACTTTC.

A word on this clonotype: This may arise from a read error, as a much more abundant clone is one base away. The genes are TRBV6-2 or TRBV6-3 and TRBJ2-1, with D unresolved. Germline assignment: CDR1 MNHEY and CDR2 SVGEGT. The CDR3 contains 13 residues. The CDR3 region is CANSSPNQLQQFF. For the CDR3, the DNA is TGTGCCAACAGTTCCCCCAACCAGCTTCAGCAGTTCTTC.

The table lists this clonotype with many counts. V usage is TRBV7-9 and J usage is TRBJ1-2, with 8 positions matching TRBD1. With 5 bases clipped from V and 2 bases from J, the junction kept 4 bases outside the gene matches. Germline V lookup: CDR1 SEHNR, CDR2 FQNEAQ (reference sequence). This CDR3 contains 14 residues. The CDR3 sequence: CASSARTGNYGYTF. CDR3 sequence (DNA): TGTGCCAGCAGCGCCAGGACAGGGAACTATGGCTACACCTTC. The full variable domain, rest sourced from reference TRBV7-9 and TRBJ1-2, is DTGVSQNPRHKITKRGQNVTFRCDPISEHNRLYWYRQTLGQGPEFLTYFQNEAQLEKSRLLSDRFSAERPKGSFSTLEIQRTEQGDSAMYLCASSARTGNYGYTFGSGTRLTVV.

This clonotype was detected ten times or more. This chain connects TRBV12-3 or TRBV12-4 to TRBJ1-2; 9 bases align to TRBD1. Germline trimming cut 4 bases from V and 4 bases from J; bases unmatched to any gene: 7. This CDR3 spans 15 amino acids. This CDR3 is CASSSPGTGSYGYTF. The CDR3 DNA reads TGTGCCAGCAGTTCCCCCGGGACAGGGAGCTATGGCTACACCTTC.

This clonotype showed up many times. This chain links TRBV12-3 or TRBV12-4 with TRBJ1-2, with no clear D. Trimming pared 6 bases from V and 2 bases from J, leaving 10 bases between. This CDR3 spans 13 amino acids. Here the CDR3 DNA reads TGTGCCAGCAGCGAACAGAGCAACTATGGCTACACCTTC. Translation gives CASSEQSNYGYTF.

This clonotype was counted at least ten times. This chain uses TRBV6-5 with TRBJ2-3; D uncertain. Germline V lookup: CDR1 MNHEY, CDR2 SVGAGI. The CDR3 is made up of 16 amino acids. The V gene lost 2 bases and the J gene lost 0 bases, with 12 bases spanning the gap. The CDR3 here is CASSYGPLESTDTQYF. CDR3 DNA: TGTGCCAGCAGTTACGGGCCGTTAGAAAGCACAGATACGCAGTATTTT.

At least ten counts were recorded for this clonotype. The genes are TRBV18 and TRBJ1-2, with TRBD1 matching over 7 bases. This CDR3 is built from 13 residues. CDR1 KGHSH and CDR2 LQKENI come from the germline V gene. Germline trimming cut 4 bases from V and 8 bases from J; bases unmatched to any gene: 7. The CDR3, as DNA: TGTGCCAGCTCACGCGCCGGGACAGAGGGCTACACCTTC. It translates to CASSRAGTEGYTF.

This clonotype was found many times. This sequence joins TRBV7-2 and TRBJ1-2; a weak D match, TRBD1 (5 bases). CDR1 SGHTA and CDR2 FQGNSA come from the germline V gene. The CDR3 is 15 amino acids. V was cut by 1 base and J by 4 bases, with 13 bases left in between. The CDR3 loop is CASSLEWGPFYGYTF. Here the CDR3 DNA reads TGTGCCAGCAGCTTAGAGTGGGGACCGTTCTATGGCTACACCTTC.